This entry describes one T cell receptor (beta chain). Its antigen remains unknown. The sample comes from a study of shared clonotypes between healthy human individuals. Regarding the study as a whole: Clonotypes shared by all four sorted-subset donors had higher generation probabilities than non-shared clonotypes. Memory subsets generally showed smaller estimated richness than naive subsets did.

Clones were sequenced by immunoSEQ multiplex PCR, and TCRdb holds only the in-frame ones, with some missing. The table has fewer than 400,000 clones, 74% seen once. From CD4+ cells came CD45RA+ naive and CD45RA-negative memory subsets. The CDR3 spans 17 residues. CDR1 is SGHVS and CDR2 is FQNEAQ in the germline V gene. V was clipped by 0 bases and J by 4 bases; unmatched bases: 11. Material: memory CD4+ T cells sorted from blood. Indicated subset: CD45RA-negative fraction. J is TRBJ2-5 and V is TRBV7-8, with 7 bases fitting TRBD2. The sequence was collected from a man in his thirties or forties in good health. CDR3 bases: TGTGCCAGCAGCTTAGCGGGAGGGGCCATCCAGGGAGAGACCCAGTACTTC. Its protein is CASSLAGGAIQGETQYF.